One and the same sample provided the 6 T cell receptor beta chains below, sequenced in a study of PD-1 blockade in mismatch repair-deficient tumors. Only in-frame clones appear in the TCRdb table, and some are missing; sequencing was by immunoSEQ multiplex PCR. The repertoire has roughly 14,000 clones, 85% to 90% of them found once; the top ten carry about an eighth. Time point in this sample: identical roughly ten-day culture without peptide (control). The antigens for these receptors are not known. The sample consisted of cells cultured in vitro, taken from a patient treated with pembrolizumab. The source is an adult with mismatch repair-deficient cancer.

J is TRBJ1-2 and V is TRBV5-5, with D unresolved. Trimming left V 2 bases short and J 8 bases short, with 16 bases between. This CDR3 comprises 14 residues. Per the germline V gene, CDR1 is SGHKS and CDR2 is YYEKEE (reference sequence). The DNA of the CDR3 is TGTGCCAGCAGCTTATCAACGGCAGAATGGGGCTACACCTTC. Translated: CASSLSTAEWGYTF.

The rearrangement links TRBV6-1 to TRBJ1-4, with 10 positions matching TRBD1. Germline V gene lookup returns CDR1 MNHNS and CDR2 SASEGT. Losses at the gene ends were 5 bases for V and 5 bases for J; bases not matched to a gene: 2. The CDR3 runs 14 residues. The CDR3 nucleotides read TGTGCCAGCAGTATGGGACAGGGGAATGAAAAACTGTTTTTT. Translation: CASSMGQGNEKLFF.

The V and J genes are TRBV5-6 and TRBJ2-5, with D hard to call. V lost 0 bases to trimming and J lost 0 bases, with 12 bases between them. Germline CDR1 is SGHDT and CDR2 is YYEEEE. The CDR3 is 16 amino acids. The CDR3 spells CASSLERTTHQETQYF. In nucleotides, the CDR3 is TGTGCCAGCAGCTTGGAAAGGACCACACACCAAGAGACCCAGTACTTC.

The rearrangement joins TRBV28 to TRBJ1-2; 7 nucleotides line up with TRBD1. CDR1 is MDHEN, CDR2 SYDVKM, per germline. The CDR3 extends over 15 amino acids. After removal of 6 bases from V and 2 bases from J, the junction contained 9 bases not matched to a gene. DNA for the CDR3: TGTGCCAGCAGCGGGGGGACAGCGTCCAACTATGGCTACACCTTC. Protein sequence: CASSGGTASNYGYTF.

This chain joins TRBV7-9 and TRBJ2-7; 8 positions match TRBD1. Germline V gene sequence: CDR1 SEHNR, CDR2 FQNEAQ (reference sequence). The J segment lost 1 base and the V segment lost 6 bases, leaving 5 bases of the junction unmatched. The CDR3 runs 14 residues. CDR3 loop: CASRGTGPSYEQYF. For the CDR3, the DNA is TGTGCCAGCAGGGGGACAGGCCCTTCCTACGAGCAGTACTTC.

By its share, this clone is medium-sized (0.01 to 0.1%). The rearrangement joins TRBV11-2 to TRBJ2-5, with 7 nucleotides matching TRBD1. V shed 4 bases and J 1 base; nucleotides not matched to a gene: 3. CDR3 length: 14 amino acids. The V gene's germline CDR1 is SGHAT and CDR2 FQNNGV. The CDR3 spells CASSSTGVQETQYF. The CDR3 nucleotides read TGTGCCAGCAGCTCTACAGGGGTCCAAGAGACCCAGTACTTC.